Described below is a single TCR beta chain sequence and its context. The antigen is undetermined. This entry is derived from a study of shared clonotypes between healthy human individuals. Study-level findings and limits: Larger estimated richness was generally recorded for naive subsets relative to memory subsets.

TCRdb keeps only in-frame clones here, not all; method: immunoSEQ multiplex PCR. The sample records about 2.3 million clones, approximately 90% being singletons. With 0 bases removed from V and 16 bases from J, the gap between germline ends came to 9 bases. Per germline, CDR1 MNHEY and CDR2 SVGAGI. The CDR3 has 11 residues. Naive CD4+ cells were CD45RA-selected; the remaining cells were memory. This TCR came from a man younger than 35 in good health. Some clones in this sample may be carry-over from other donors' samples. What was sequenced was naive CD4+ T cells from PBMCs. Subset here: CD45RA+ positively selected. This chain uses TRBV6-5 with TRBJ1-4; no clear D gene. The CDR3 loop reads CASSYSSAWFF. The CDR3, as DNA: TGTGCCAGCAGTTACTCGAGTGCCTGGTTTTTT.